Reported below is one TCR beta chain. What it recognizes is unknown. TCRdb's table, derived via immunoSEQ multiplex PCR, lists solely in-frame clones and lacks some. The table lists 35,000 to 50,000 clones, 80% to 90% of them singletons. With autoimmune disease history or systemic immunosuppression, patients were excluded. At baseline, cycle 4 day 1, and cycle 7 day 1, blood was sampled. The data belong to a study of OX40 agonist ivuxolimab in advanced cancers. In the study overall: Ivuxolimab, which patients received intravenously every 2 weeks, was dosed at 0.01 to 10 mg/kg. Study conclusions and caveats: CD4+ and CD8+ T cells in blood underwent clonal expansion by week 6 at 0.1 to 3.0 mg/kg.

The length of the CDR3 is 13 residues. V lost 1 base, J lost 5 bases, and 6 bases lay in between. Germline loops: CDR1 SGHAT, CDR2 FQNNGV. This TCR was recovered from an adult with an advanced solid tumor such as melanoma, head and neck, liver or kidney cancer. This specimen was CD4+ or CD8+ T cells sorted from blood, taken in a trial of the OX40 agonist ivuxolimab. The chain is built from TRBV11-2 and TRBJ1-3; D gene unclear. The chain's CDR3 is CASSLGYRNTIYF. CDR3 nucleotides: TGTGCCAGCAGCTTAGGGTATAGAAACACCATATATTTT.